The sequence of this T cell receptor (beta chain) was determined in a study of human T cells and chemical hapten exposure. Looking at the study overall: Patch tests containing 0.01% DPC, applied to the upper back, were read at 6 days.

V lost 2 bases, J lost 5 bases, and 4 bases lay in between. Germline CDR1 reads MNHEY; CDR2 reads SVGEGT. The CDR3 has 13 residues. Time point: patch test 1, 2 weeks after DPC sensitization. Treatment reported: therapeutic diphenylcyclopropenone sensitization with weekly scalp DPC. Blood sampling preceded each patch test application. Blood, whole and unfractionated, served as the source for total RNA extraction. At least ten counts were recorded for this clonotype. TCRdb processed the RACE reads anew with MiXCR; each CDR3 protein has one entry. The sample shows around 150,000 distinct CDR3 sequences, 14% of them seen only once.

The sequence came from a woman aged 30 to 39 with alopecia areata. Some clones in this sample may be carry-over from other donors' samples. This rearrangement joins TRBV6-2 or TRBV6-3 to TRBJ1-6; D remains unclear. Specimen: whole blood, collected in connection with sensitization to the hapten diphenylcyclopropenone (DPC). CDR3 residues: CASSYQDNSPLHF. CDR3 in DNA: TGTGCCAGCAGTTACCAGGATAATTCACCCCTCCACTTT.